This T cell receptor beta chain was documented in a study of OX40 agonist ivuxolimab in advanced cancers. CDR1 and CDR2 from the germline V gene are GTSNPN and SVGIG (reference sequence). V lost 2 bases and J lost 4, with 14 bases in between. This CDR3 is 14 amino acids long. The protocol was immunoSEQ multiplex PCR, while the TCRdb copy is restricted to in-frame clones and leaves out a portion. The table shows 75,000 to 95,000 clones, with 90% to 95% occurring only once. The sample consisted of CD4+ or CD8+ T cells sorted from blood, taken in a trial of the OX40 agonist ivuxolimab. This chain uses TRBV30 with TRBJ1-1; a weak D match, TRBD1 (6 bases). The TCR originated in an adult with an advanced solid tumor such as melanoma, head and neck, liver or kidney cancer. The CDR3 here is CAWSRAWGATEAFF. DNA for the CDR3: TGTGCCTGGAGTAGAGCCTGGGGGGCCACTGAAGCTTTCTTT.